This record concerns one T cell receptor beta chain sequence. The data stem from a study of blood T cell repertoires in COVID-19. Measured with immunoSEQ multiplex PCR; TCRdb has only the in-frame clones, and not every one. Counted here are some 150,000 clones, around 83% occurring once; the ten biggest clones make up approximately 10%. The CDR3 has 15 residues. V was pared by 5 bases and J by 0 bases, with 12 bases between. Germline CDR1 SGHRS, CDR2 YFSETQ. The V gene is TRBV5-1, the J gene TRBJ1-3; D remains unclear. The sample consisted of peripheral blood. The clonotype was recovered from a woman aged 45-65 years with acute or convalescent COVID-19. The CDR3 DNA follows: TGCGCCAGCAGGGAGGGAACCTACTCTGGAAACACCATATATTTT. Its protein is CASREGTYSGNTIYF.